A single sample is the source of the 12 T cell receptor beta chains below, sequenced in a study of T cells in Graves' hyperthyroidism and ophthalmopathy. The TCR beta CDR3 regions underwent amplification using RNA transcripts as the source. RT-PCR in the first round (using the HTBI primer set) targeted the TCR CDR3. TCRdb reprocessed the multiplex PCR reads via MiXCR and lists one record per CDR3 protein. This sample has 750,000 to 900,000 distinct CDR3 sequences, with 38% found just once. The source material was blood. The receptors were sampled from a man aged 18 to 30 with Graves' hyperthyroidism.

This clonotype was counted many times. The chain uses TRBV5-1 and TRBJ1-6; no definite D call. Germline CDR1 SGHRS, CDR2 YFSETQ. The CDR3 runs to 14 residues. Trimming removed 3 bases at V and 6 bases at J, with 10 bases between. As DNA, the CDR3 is TGCGCCAGCAGCTCTGCCGGCAGTAATTCACCCCTCCACTTT. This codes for CASSSAGSNSPLHF.

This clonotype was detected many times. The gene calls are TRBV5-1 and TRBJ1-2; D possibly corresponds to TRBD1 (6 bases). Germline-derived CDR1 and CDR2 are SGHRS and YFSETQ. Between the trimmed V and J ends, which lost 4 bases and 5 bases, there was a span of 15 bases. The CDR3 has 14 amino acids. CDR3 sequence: CASSGGQSLYGYTF. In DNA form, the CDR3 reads TGCGCCAGCAGCGGAGGACAGTCCCTGTATGGCTACACCTTC.

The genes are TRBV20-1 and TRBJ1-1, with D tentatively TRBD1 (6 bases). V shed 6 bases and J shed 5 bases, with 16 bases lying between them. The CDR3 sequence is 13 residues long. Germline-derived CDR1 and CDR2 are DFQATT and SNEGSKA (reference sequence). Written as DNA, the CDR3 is TGCAGTGCCCCGAGGGGGGGTACGACTGAAGCTTTCTTT. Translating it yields CSAPRGGTTEAFF.

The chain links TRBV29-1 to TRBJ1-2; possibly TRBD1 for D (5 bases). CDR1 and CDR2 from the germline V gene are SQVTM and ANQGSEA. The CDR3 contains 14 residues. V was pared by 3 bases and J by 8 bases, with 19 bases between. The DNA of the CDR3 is TGCAGCGTTGACGGGGCCCCGGAACACAGGGGCTACACCTTC. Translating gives CSVDGAPEHRGYTF.

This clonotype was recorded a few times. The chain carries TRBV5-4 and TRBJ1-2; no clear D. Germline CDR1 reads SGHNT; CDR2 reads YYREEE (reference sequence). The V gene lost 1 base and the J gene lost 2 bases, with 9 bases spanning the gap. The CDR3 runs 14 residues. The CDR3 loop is CASSLNTENYGYTF. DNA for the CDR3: TGTGCCAGCAGCTTGAACACAGAGAACTATGGCTACACCTTC. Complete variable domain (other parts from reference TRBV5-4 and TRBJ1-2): ETGVTQSPTHLIKTRGQQVTLRCSSQSGHNTVSWYQQALGQGPQFIFQYYREEENGRGNFPPRFSGLQFPNYSSELNVNALELDDSALYLCASSLNTENYGYTFGSGTRLTVV.

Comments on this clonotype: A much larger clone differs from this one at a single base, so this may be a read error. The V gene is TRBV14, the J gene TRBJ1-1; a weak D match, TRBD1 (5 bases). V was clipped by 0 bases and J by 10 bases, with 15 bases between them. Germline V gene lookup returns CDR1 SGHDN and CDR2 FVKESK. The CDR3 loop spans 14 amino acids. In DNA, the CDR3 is TGTGCCAGCAGCCAAGATTCGGGGGTCGGTGGAGCTTTCTTT. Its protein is CASSQDSGVGGAFF.

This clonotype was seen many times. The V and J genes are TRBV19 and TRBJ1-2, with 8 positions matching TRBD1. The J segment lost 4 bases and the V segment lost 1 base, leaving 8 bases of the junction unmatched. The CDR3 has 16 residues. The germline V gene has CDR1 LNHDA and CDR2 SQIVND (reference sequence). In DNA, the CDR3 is TGTGCCAGTAGTATAGCCTTGCAGGGGGCGGCCTATGGCTACACCTTC. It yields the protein CASSIALQGAAYGYTF.

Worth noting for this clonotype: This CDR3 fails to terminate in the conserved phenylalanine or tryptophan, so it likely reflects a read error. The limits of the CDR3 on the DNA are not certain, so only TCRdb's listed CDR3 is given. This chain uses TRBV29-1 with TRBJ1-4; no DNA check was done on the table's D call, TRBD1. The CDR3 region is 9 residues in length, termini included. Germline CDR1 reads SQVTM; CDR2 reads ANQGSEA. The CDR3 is CSVLGQGAP.

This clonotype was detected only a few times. CDR3 amino acids: CASSFHTQAGEETQYF. The CDR3 DNA sequence: TGTGCCAGCAGCTTCCATACCCAAGCGGGGGAAGAGACCCAGTACTTC. The chain has TRBV7-2 and TRBJ2-5; 8 bases agree with TRBD2. Germline CDR1 is SGHTA and CDR2 is FQGNSA. This CDR3 spans 16 amino acids. V dropped 3 bases and J dropped 3; count of bases not matched to a gene: 9.

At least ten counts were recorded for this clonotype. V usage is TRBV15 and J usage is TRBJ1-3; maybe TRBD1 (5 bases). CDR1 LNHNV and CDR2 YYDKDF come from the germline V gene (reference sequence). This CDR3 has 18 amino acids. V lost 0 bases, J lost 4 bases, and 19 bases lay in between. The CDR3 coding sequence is TGTGCCACCAGCAGAGAATCTCCCCGTGGGGGAACAGGAAACACCATATATTTT. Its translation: CATSRESPRGGTGNTIYF.

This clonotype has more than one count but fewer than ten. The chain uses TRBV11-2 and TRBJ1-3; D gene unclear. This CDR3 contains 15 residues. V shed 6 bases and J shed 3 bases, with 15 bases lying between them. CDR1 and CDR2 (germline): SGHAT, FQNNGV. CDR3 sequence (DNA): TGTGCCAGCAGTCCCCATACAGAGTTTGGAAACACCATATATTTT. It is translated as CASSPHTEFGNTIYF.

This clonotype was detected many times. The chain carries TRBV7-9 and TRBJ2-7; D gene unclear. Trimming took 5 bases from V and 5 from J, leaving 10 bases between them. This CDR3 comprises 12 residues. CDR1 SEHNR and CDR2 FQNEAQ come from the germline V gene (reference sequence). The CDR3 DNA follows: TGTGCCAGCAGCCTAAGTTTGAACGAGCAGTACTTC. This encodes CASSLSLNEQYF.